The sequence of this T cell receptor beta chain was determined in a study of shared clonotypes between healthy human individuals. This clone appeared a few times. The CDR3 totals 15 residues. The germline CDR1 and CDR2 sequences are SEHNR and FQNEAQ (reference sequence). Between the trimmed V and J ends, which lost 0 bases and 5 bases, there was a span of 12 bases. Assay: immunoSEQ multiplex PCR; the TCRdb copy retains only in-frame clones and omits some. The sample includes more than 90,000 clones, 65% to 70% of them seen just once. The gene calls are TRBV7-9 and TRBJ2-3; D remains unclear. The sample comprised memory CD8+ T cells sorted from blood. Sample subset: CD45RO+ cells pooled with CCR7-negative TemRA cells. This TCR was recovered from a man under 40 in good health. The DNA for the CDR3 is TGTGCCAGCAGCTTAGCTTCCACTCTGGTAGATACGCAGTATTTT. As protein: CASSLASTLVDTQYF.